Detailed here is one T cell receptor (beta chain). Its antigen is as yet unknown. This sample stems from a study of blood T cells in healthy people across ages. Study-level findings and limits: Because donor CMV status was unknown, expanded clonotype changes were possibly confounded.

The second PCR ran roughly 7 to 12 cycles with a sample-barcoded 5' primer and J-beta primers. TCRdb processed the 5' RACE reads anew with MiXCR; each CDR3 protein has one entry. The table has 1.5 million to 2 million distinct CDR3 sequences, approximately 28% seen once. The CDR3 contains 15 residues. V shed 1 base and J shed 3 bases, with 13 bases lying between them. Germline V CDR1 and CDR2: LGHDT, YNNKEL (reference sequence). The source material was blood. The origin of this receptor is a woman in her twenties or thirties in good health. The V gene is TRBV3-1, the J gene TRBJ2-7; perhaps D is TRBD1 or TRBD2 (6 bases each). The CDR3 DNA reads TGTGCCAGCAGCCAAGCCTTGGGGGGCTTCTACGAGCAGTACTTC. Its translation: CASSQALGGFYEQYF.